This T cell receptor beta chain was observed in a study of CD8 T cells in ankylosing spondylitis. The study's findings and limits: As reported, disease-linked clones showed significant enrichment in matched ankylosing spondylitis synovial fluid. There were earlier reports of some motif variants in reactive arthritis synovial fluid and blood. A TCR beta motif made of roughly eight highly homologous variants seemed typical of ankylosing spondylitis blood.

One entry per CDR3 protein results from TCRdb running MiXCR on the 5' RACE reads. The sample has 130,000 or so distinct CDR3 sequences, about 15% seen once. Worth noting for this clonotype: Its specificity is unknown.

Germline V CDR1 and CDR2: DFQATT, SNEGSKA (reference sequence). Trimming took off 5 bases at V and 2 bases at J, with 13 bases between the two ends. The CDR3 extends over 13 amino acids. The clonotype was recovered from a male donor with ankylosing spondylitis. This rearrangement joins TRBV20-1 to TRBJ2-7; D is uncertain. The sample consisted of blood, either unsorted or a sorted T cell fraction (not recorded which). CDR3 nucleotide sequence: TGCAGTGCTCCCTCCCACGGTACCTACGAGCAGTACTTC. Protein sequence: CSAPSHGTYEQYF.